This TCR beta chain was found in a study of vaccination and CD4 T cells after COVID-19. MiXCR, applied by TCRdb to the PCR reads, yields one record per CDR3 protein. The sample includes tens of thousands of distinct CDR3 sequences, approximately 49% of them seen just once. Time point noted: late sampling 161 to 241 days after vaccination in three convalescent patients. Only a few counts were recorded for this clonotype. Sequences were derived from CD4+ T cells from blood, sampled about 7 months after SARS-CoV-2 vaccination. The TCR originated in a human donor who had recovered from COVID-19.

The CDR3 reads CASSRGRLGVTGYTF. CDR3 coding DNA: TGTGCCAGTAGCAGGGGGCGCCTCGGGGTTACTGGCTACACCTTC. The gene calls are TRBV19 and TRBJ1-2; 8 positions match TRBD1. Germline V gene lookup returns CDR1 LNHDA and CDR2 SQIVND (reference sequence). This CDR3 has 15 amino acids. After removal of 6 bases from V and 7 bases from J, the junction contained 13 bases not matched to a gene.